The rows below give T cell receptor beta chains drawn from one sample of a study of blood T cell repertoires in COVID-19. TCRdb's copy holds only in-frame clones and misses some; the assay was immunoSEQ multiplex PCR. The sample contains about 70,000 clones, about four fifths of which appear only once. The sample comprised peripheral blood. Receptors originate from a man between 70 and 80 years old who had recovered from COVID-19. Both conserved end residues are part of each CDR3. D genes are given only for firm matches. Clone sizes are given selectively: once, few, many, or a class where the clone is expanded.

J gene | V gene | clone size | D gene | CDR3 DNA | CDR3 protein
TRBJ2-5 | TRBV7-7 | - | TRBD1 | TGTGCCAGCAGTCCCGGGACAGGGGGCGTAGAGACCCAGTACTTC | CASSPGTGGVETQYF
TRBJ2-1 | TRBV28 | - | - | TGTGCCAGCAAGAGTAGGGGCGACAATGAGCAGTTCTTC | CASKSRGDNEQFF
TRBJ2-1 | TRBV7-2 | few | TRBD2 | TGTGCCAGCAGCTTTAGCGGGAGTTACAATGAGCAGTTCTTC | CASSFSGSYNEQFF
TRBJ2-7 | TRBV29-1 | - | - | TGCAGCGTTGAAGAAAATCGCGAGCAGTACTTC | CSVEENREQYF
TRBJ2-7 | TRBV7-8 | - | TRBD1 | TGTGCCAGCAGCCCCACACCAGGGGGCTACGAGCAGTACTTC | CASSPTPGGYEQYF
TRBJ2-1 | TRBV19 | - | TRBD2 | TGTGCCAGTAGTACCCCGGGCGGGGGGGAGCAGTTCTTC | CASSTPGGGEQFF
TRBJ2-2 | TRBV7-3 | - | TRBD2 | TGTGCCAGCAGCTCAATGCCTCGGGGGGGCAACACCGGGGAGCTGTTTTTT | CASSSMPRGGNTGELFF
TRBJ1-2 | TRBV19 | few | - | TGTGCCAGTAGGATCAACGAACGAGATGGCTACACCTTC | CASRINERDGYTF
TRBJ2-1 | TRBV9 | - | TRBD2 | TGTGCCAGCAGCGTGGGACTAGCGGGGAGCTCCTACAATGAGCAGTTCTTC | CASSVGLAGSSYNEQFF
TRBJ1-4 | TRBV5-1 | - | - | TGCGCCAGCACCTCTTACACCAATGCAGGGGAAAAACTGTTTTTT | CASTSYTNAGEKLFF
TRBJ2-2 | TRBV19 | - | TRBD1 | TGTGCCAGTCACGGGACAGCCGAGAACACCGGGGAGCTGTTTTTT | CASHGTAENTGELFF
TRBJ1-4 | TRBV28 | few | TRBD1 | TGTGCCAGCAGGACAGGGTTGGGTGAAAAACTGTTTTTT | CASRTGLGEKLFF
TRBJ2-1 | TRBV4-3 | - | - | TGCGCCAGCAGCCAAGAGGTTGACGGACTCCTTTACAATGAGCAGTTCTTC | CASSQEVDGLLYNEQFF
TRBJ2-7 | TRBV10-3 | - | - | TGTGCCAGCAGAGCAGGCGTTTTGGACGAGCAGTACTTC | CASRAGVLDEQYF
TRBJ2-7 | TRBV5-5 | - | TRBD2 | TGTGCCAGCAGCTCGACGACTAGCGGGAGTTTTTCCCTTTACGAGCAGTACTTC | CASSSTTSGSFSLYEQYF
TRBJ1-1 | TRBV3-1/TRBV3-2 | - | TRBD1 | TGTGCCAGCAGCCACCCGGACAGGGTCACTGAAGCTTTCTTT | CASSHPDRVTEAFF
TRBJ1-6 | TRBV7-2 | once | - | TGTGCCAGCAGCTTTTGGAAACAGGGTAATTCACCCCTCCACTTT | CASSFWKQGNSPLHF
TRBJ1-1 | TRBV29-1 | - | - | TGCAGCGTCAAAGGAGAACCCCTCGCTGAAGCTTTCTTT | CSVKGEPLAEAFF
TRBJ2-2 | TRBV7-6 | - | TRBD2 | TGTGCCAGCAGCTTACTTCGGCTAGCGGGGGGGCTTACCGGGGAGCTGTTTTTT | CASSLLRLAGGLTGELFF
TRBJ1-5 | TRBV5-1 | once | - | TGCGCCAGCGGAGAGGACACCCATAAGGCCAATCAGCCCCAGCATTTT | CASGEDTHKANQPQHF
TRBJ1-4 | TRBV6-1 | - | - | TGTGCCAGCAGTGAACCAGGGTCGGGGGATGAAAAACTGTTTTTT | CASSEPGSGDEKLFF
TRBJ2-7 | TRBV6-1 | - | - | TGTGCCAGCAGTGAGGGTACACAGGATCACCTACGCGAGCAGTACTTC | CASSEGTQDHLREQYF
TRBJ2-5 | TRBV27 | - | - | TGTGCCAGCAGTTTATCGTCCAGGATTGAGACCCAGTACTTC | CASSLSSRIETQYF
TRBJ2-7 | TRBV27 | - | TRBD2 | TGTGCCAGCAGACCGGGACAGAGGAAGGCTAGCGGGAGTTCCCGATTTAGCTCCTACGAGCAGTACTTC | CASRPGQRKASGSSRFSSYEQYF
TRBJ2-5 | TRBV15 | few | - | TGTGCCACCAGCAGAACCAGGGGACAAGAGACCCAGTACTTC | CATSRTRGQETQYF
TRBJ1-4 | TRBV14 | - | TRBD1 | TGTGCCAGCAGTCAATTATCCGGGACAGCGAATGAAAAACTGTTTTTT | CASSQLSGTANEKLFF
TRBJ2-3 | TRBV7-6 | few | TRBD2 | TGTGCCAGCAGCGGTGGCCTAGCGGGGGGATCAGATACGCAGTATTTT | CASSGGLAGGSDTQYF
TRBJ2-7 | TRBV12-1 | - | - | TGTGCCAGCAGCTTTAAAGCGGGGTCAACCTACGAGCAGTACTTC | CASSFKAGSTYEQYF
TRBJ1-4 | TRBV19 | few | - | TGTGCCAGTAGTATTTTCCCGGGACACCAAAATGAAAAACTGTTTTTT | CASSIFPGHQNEKLFF
TRBJ1-6 | TRBV10-3 | - | - | TGTGCCATCGCAGGACAGAATTCACCCCTCCACTTT | CAIAGQNSPLHF
TRBJ1-1 | TRBV7-2 | - | - | TGTGCCAGCAGCTTAGCAGGGGGGGGGAACACTGAAGCTTTCTTT | CASSLAGGGNTEAFF
TRBJ1-5 | TRBV6-5 | - | TRBD1 | TGTGCCAGCAGTCCAGGGGGTCTACAGCCCCAGCATTTT | CASSPGGLQPQHF
TRBJ2-5 | TRBV18 | - | TRBD1 | TGTGCCAGCTCGTCTACAGGGGCGGAGACCCAGTACTTC | CASSSTGAETQYF
TRBJ1-1 | TRBV11-2 | - | TRBD1 | TGTGCCAGCAGGTCCGGGACAGAGAACACTGAAGCTTTCTTT | CASRSGTENTEAFF
TRBJ1-6 | TRBV6-5 | - | TRBD1 | TGTGCCATCAGACCGACAGGGAGGAATAATTCACCCCTCCACTTT | CAIRPTGRNNSPLHF
TRBJ1-2 | TRBV12-3/TRBV12-4 | few | - | TGTGCCAGCAGTCTGGAAGCGCGTGGCTACACCTTC | CASSLEARGYTF
TRBJ1-2 | TRBV30 | - | TRBD1 | TGTGCCTGGAGTGGTTCCCGTGCAGGGGGTGGCTACACCTTC | CAWSGSRAGGGYTF
TRBJ1-4 | TRBV2 | few | TRBD1 | TGTGCCAGCAGTGAACAGGGGGATGAAAAACTGTTTTTT | CASSEQGDEKLFF
TRBJ2-7 | TRBV5-1 | - | - | TGCGCCAGCAGCTTGGAGGGCAGGGTGGTCCACGAGCAGTACTTC | CASSLEGRVVHEQYF
TRBJ1-6 | TRBV4-3 | few | TRBD1 | TGCGCCAGCAGCCAAGAACAGGGGAATTCACCCCTCCACTTT | CASSQEQGNSPLHF
TRBJ2-1 | TRBV29-1 | - | - | TGCAGCGTTGAAGATCATTCCCAGCGGGCCTACAATGAGCAGTTCTTC | CSVEDHSQRAYNEQFF
TRBJ2-7 | TRBV5-1 | - | - | TGCGCCAGCAGTACGCCAGGGAATAACGAGCAGTACTTC | CASSTPGNNEQYF
TRBJ2-3 | TRBV5-4 | once | TRBD2 | TGTGCCAGCAGCTTGGCTAGCGGGAGAACAGATACGCAGTATTTT | CASSLASGRTDTQYF
TRBJ2-3 | TRBV7-8 | - | TRBD2 | TGTGCCAGCAGCTTTTCGACTAGCGGGCAACAAATCCTGTCCACAGATACGCAGTATTTT | CASSFSTSGQQILSTDTQYF
TRBJ2-1 | TRBV7-8 | - | TRBD2 | TGTGCCAGCAGCCTCTTAAGACTAGCGGGAGCCCAAAATGAGCAGTTCTTC | CASSLLRLAGAQNEQFF
TRBJ2-2 | TRBV19 | - | - | TGTGCCAGTAGTCGACAGCCAACGAACACCGGGGAGCTGTTTTTT | CASSRQPTNTGELFF
TRBJ1-4 | TRBV19 | - | - | TGTGCCAGTAGTGCACAGGCAACTAATGAAAAACTGTTTTTT | CASSAQATNEKLFF
TRBJ2-3 | TRBV6-5 | - | TRBD2 | TGTGCCAGCAGGCTAGCGGGGGGGAATGCAGATACGCAGTATTTT | CASRLAGGNADTQYF
TRBJ1-1 | TRBV7-2 | - | - | TGTGCCAGCAGCTTAGAAGGGTCCGGGAGTGAAGCTTTCTTT | CASSLEGSGSEAFF
TRBJ1-2 | TRBV10-1 | few | - | TGCGCCAGCAGTGACAACTCTAACTATGGCTACACCTTC | CASSDNSNYGYTF
TRBJ1-2 | TRBV2 | many | - | TGTGCCAGCATGTCCGAGGGTACCAGCTATGGCTACACCTTC | CASMSEGTSYGYTF
TRBJ2-3 | TRBV5-1 | - | TRBD1 | TGCGCCAGCAGCTTGGGGGACAGGGTCACAGATACGCAGTATTTT | CASSLGDRVTDTQYF
TRBJ2-7 | TRBV10-3 | - | TRBD1 | TGTGCCATCACCAGGGGGCAGGGAGGCTCCTACGAGCAGTACTTC | CAITRGQGGSYEQYF
TRBJ2-7 | TRBV3-1/TRBV3-2 | - | - | TGTGCCAGCAGCCAAATTCTAGGAAACGAGCAGTACTTC | CASSQILGNEQYF